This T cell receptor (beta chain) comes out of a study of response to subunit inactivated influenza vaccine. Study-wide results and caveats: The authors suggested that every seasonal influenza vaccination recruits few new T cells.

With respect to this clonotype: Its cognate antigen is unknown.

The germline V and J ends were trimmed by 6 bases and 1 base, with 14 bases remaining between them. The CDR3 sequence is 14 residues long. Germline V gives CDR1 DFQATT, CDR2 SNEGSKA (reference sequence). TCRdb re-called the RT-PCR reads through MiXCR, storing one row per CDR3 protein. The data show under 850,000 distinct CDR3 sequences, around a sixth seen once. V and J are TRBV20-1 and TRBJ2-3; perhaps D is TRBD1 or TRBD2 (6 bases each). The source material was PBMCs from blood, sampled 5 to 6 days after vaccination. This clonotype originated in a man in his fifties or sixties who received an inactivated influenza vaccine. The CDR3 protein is CSAVPGARTDTQYF. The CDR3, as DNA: TGCAGTGCGGTACCGGGGGCACGCACAGATACGCAGTATTTT.